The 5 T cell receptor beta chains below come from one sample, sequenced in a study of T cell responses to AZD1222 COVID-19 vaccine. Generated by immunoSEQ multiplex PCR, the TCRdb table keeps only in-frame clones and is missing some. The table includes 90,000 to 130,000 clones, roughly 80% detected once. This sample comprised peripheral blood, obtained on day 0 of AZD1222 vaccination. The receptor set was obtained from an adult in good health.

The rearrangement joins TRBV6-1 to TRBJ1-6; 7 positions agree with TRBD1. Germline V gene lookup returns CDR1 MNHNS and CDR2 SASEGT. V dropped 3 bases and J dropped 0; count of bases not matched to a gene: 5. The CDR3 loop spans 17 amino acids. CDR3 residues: CASSETDRSSYNSPLHF. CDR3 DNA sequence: TGTGCCAGCAGTGAGACGGACAGGAGCTCCTATAATTCACCCCTCCACTTT.

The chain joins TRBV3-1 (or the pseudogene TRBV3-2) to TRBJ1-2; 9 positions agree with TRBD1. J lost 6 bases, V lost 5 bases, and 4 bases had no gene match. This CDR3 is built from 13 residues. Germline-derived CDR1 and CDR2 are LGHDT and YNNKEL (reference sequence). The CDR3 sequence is CASSYGTGNGYTF. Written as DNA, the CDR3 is TGTGCCAGCAGCTACGGGACAGGGAATGGCTACACCTTC.

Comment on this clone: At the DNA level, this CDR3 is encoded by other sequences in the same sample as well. CDR3 region: CASSSPDRANSPLHF. The DNA of the CDR3 is TGTGCCAGCAGTTCCCCGGACAGGGCTAATTCACCCCTCCACTTT. The V gene is TRBV28, the J gene TRBJ1-6; 8 bases map to TRBD1. Germline CDR1 and CDR2: MDHEN and SYDVKM. This CDR3 comprises 15 residues. With 4 bases clipped from V and 6 bases from J, the junction kept 5 bases outside the gene matches.

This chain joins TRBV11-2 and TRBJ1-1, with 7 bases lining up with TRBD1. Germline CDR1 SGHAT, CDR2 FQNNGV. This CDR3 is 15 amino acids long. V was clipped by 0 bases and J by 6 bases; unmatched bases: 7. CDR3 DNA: TGTGCCAGCAGCTTAGAGACAGGGACCCCCGCTGAAGCTTTCTTT. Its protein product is CASSLETGTPAEAFF.

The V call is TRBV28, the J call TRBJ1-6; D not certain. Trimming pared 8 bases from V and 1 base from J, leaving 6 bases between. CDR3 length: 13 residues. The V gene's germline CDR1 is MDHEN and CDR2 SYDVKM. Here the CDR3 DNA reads TGTGCCAGCGTCACTTCCTATAATTCACCCCTCCACTTT. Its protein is CASVTSYNSPLHF.